These 14 T cell receptor beta chains were all obtained from the same sample, sequenced in a study of PD-1 blockade in classical Hodgkin lymphoma. Each patient experienced a relapse that followed autologous stem cell transplantation, and brentuximab vedotin exposure varied. The method was immunoSEQ multiplex PCR; TCRdb's version includes in-frame clones alone and lacks a portion of them. The data hold around 36,000 clones, with 87% observed a single time. The specimen was peripheral blood mononuclear cells (PBMCs), collected at baseline. Receptor source: a human donor with classical Hodgkin lymphoma.

This clone was counted once. J is TRBJ2-2 and V is TRBV7-6; D is possibly TRBD2 (5 bases). Germline CDR1 reads SGHVS; CDR2 reads FNYEAQ. The CDR3 extends over 17 amino acids. Deletions cut 2 bases from V and 2 bases from J, with 15 bases between. The CDR3 coding sequence is TGTGCCAGCAGCTTATCGGGAAGGGTATCTAACACCGGGGAGCTGTTTTTT. Translated: CASSLSGRVSNTGELFF. The full variable domain, with the rest looked up from reference TRBV7-6 and TRBJ2-2, is GAGVSQSPRYKVTKRGQDVALRCDPISGHVSLYWYRQALGQGPEFLTYFNYEAQQDKSGLPNDRFSAERPEGSISTLTIQRTEQRDSAMYRCASSLSGRVSNTGELFFGEGSRLTVL.

The gene calls are TRBV7-9 and TRBJ2-1; 12 positions match TRBD2. CDR1 is SEHNR, CDR2 FQNEAQ, per germline (reference sequence). This CDR3 region has 17 residues. V lost 5 bases, J lost 7 bases, and 12 bases stayed unmatched. The CDR3 spells CASSRAPTSGSGNEQFF. The CDR3 DNA follows: TGTGCCAGCAGCCGAGCGCCGACTAGCGGGAGCGGTAATGAGCAGTTCTTC.

V gene TRBV18 combines with J gene TRBJ1-2; 12 bases agree with TRBD1. The CDR3 sequence is 16 residues long. CDR1 KGHSH and CDR2 LQKENI come from the germline V gene. V lost 0 bases to trimming and J lost 4 bases; unmatched junction nucleotides: 3. The CDR3 sequence is CASSPPGQGAGYGYTF. The CDR3 nucleotides are TGTGCCAGCTCACCACCGGGACAGGGGGCGGGCTATGGCTACACCTTC.

The rearrangement joins TRBV2 to TRBJ2-1; perhaps TRBD2 as D (6 bases). The CDR3 sequence is 14 residues long. Germline V gives CDR1 SNHLY, CDR2 FYNNEI. The V end was cut by 2 bases, the J end by 8 bases, with 13 bases between. The CDR3 DNA reads as TGTGCCAGCAGTGAATTAGCGGTCTGGGATGAGCAGTTCTTC. Translating it yields CASSELAVWDEQFF.

V usage is TRBV7-9 and J usage is TRBJ2-7, with D perhaps matching TRBD2 (6 bases). CDR3 length equals 16 residues. V was trimmed by 3 bases and J by 0 bases, leaving 15 bases between them. Germline CDR1 reads SEHNR; CDR2 reads FQNEAQ (reference sequence). CDR3 sequence (DNA): TGTGCCAGCAGCTTTTCGGGCGGGGTGGCCTCCTACGAGCAGTACTTC. Protein product: CASSFSGGVASYEQYF.

This chain uses TRBV28 with TRBJ1-2; D might be TRBD1 (6 bases). The V end was cut by 4 bases, the J end by 2 bases, with 8 bases between. The CDR3 runs to 13 residues. The germline V gene encodes CDR1 MDHEN and CDR2 SYDVKM. The CDR3 spells CASSSGQNYGYTF. CDR3 DNA sequence: TGTGCCAGCAGTTCCGGACAGAACTATGGCTACACCTTC.

The genes are TRBV29-1 and TRBJ1-1; TRBD1 might be the D (5 bases). Germline lookup yields CDR1 SQVTM and CDR2 ANQGSEA. The CDR3 is 15 amino acids. Trimming took off 5 bases at V and 4 bases at J, with 20 bases between the two ends. CDR3 region: CSVLVTGRGSTEAFF. The CDR3 DNA is TGCAGCGTTCTAGTTACAGGCCGGGGTAGCACTGAAGCTTTCTTT.

This clone came up once. The V gene is TRBV18, the J gene TRBJ2-4; 13 bases agree with TRBD2. V gave up 7 bases and J gave up 9 bases; unmatched junction bases: 15. Germline V lookup: CDR1 KGHSH, CDR2 LQKENI. This CDR3 is built from 17 residues. The CDR3 spells CASCMFGLAGEGGIQYF. The CDR3 nucleotides read TGTGCCAGCTGTATGTTCGGACTAGCGGGAGAGGGTGGCATTCAGTACTTC.

CDR3 DNA: TGTGCCAGCAGTGACTCGAGGTATAGCAATCAGCCCCAGCATTTT. As protein: CASSDSRYSNQPQHF. V and J are TRBV6-4 and TRBJ1-5; no firm D call. Trimming stripped 0 bases from V and 0 bases from J, with 6 bases between. The CDR3 loop spans 15 amino acids. Germline loops: CDR1 MRHNA, CDR2 SNTAGT.

V and J are TRBV6-5 and TRBJ2-7, with TRBD1 matching over 9 bases. This CDR3 comprises 14 residues. V was pared by 2 bases and J by 3 bases, with 2 bases of the junction left unmatched. CDR1 is MNHEY, CDR2 SVGAGI, per germline. The CDR3 region is CASSYRGQGYEQYF. In nucleotides, the CDR3 is TGTGCCAGCAGTTACAGGGGACAGGGCTACGAGCAGTACTTC.

This chain uses TRBV19 with TRBJ2-3; D not resolved. V shed 3 bases and J shed 0 bases, with 13 bases lying between them. CDR3 length: 16 amino acids. Germline loops: CDR1 LNHDA, CDR2 SQIVND (reference sequence). In DNA form, the CDR3 reads TGTGCCAGTAGTATTTGGGCAGCCCGGAGCACAGATACGCAGTATTTT. Its translation is CASSIWAARSTDTQYF.

The CDR3, as DNA: TGTGCCAGCAGCTTAGTGGGCGGGAGGGGCACCGGGGAGCTGTTTTTT. This encodes CASSLVGGRGTGELFF. The chain joins TRBV7-4 to TRBJ2-2; 9 nucleotides match TRBD2. Germline V gives CDR1 SGHVT, CDR2 SQSDAQ. This CDR3 comprises 16 residues. The V gene end was trimmed by 1 base and the J gene end by 4 bases; junction bases not matched to a gene: 4.

V gene TRBV4-1 combines with J gene TRBJ2-3; D unresolved. The CDR3 covers 13 residues. The V end lost 0 bases, the J end lost 5 bases, and 6 bases lay between the germline ends. CDR1 is MGHRA and CDR2 is YSYEKL in the germline V gene. In DNA form, the CDR3 reads TGCGCCAGCAGCCAAGAGGGTTTAGATACGCAGTATTTT. Protein sequence: CASSQEGLDTQYF.

The chain recombines TRBV7-9 with TRBJ2-7; 8 bases match TRBD1. Germline V lookup: CDR1 SEHNR, CDR2 FQNEAQ (reference sequence). The CDR3 consists of 15 residues. The trim removed 5 bases at V and 2 bases at J, leaving 8 bases unmatched. This chain's CDR3 is CASSPTGGEPYEQYF. CDR3 DNA sequence: TGTGCCAGCAGCCCTACAGGGGGTGAGCCCTACGAGCAGTACTTC.